This entry describes one T cell receptor beta chain. Germline CDR1 is LNHDA and CDR2 is SQIVND (reference sequence). V shed 5 bases, J shed 0 bases, and the junction held 3 bases outside the gene matches. The CDR3 contains 16 residues. The sample comes from a study of T cell responses to AZD1222 COVID-19 vaccine. The repertoire was sequenced with immunoSEQ multiplex PCR; TCRdb's copy has only in-frame clones and lacks some. Of approximately 76,000 clones listed, 88% are singletons. The chain couples TRBV19 to TRBJ2-4; 11 bases agree with TRBD2. The sample was peripheral blood, taken on day 0 of AZD1222 vaccination. The TCR originated in an adult in good health. The CDR3 DNA is TGTGCCAGTAGTCGTAGCGGGGGGGTAGCCAAAAACATTCAGTACTTC. Translated: CASSRSGGVAKNIQYF.